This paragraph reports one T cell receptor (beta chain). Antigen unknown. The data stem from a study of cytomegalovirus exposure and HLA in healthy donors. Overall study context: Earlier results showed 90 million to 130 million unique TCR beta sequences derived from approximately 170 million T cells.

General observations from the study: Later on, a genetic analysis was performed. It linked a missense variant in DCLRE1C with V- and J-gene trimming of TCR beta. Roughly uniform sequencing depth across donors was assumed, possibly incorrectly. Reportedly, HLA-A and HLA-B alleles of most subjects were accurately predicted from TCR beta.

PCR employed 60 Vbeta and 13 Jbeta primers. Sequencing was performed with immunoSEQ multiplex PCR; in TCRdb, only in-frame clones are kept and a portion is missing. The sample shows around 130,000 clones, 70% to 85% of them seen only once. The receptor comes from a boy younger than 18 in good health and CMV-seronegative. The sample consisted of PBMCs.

The CDR3 region is CASSWDRDQPQHF. The CDR3 DNA reads TGTGCCAGCAGCTGGGACAGAGATCAGCCCCAGCATTTT. The chain recombines TRBV7-9 with TRBJ1-5; 7 bases align to TRBD1. This CDR3 is 13 amino acids long. Losses at the gene ends were 4 bases for V and 5 bases for J; bases not matched to a gene: 2. The germline V gene encodes CDR1 SEHNR and CDR2 FQNEAQ (reference sequence). The whole variable domain, filled in from reference TRBV7-9 and TRBJ1-5, reads DTGVSQNPRHKITKRGQNVTFRCDPISEHNRLYWYRQTLGQGPEFLTYFQNEAQLEKSRLLSDRFSAERPKGSFSTLEIQRTEQGDSAMYLCASSWDRDQPQHFGDGTRLSIL.